This T cell receptor (beta chain) was found in a study of identifying expanded T cells in peripheral blood. Broader study findings: Across healthy donors, higher total template counts meant significantly greater roughly 2-week count variance.

Details on this clone: Its antigen is unknown.

Assay used: immunoSEQ multiplex PCR; TCRdb lists only in-frame clones, some missing. The repertoire holds some 72,000 clones, with 75% to 90% as singletons. The CDR3 is made up of 13 amino acids. Germline V gene data show CDR1 as MNHNY and CDR2 as SVGAGI (reference sequence). Trimming left V 2 bases short and J 1 base short, with 5 bases between. The rearrangement uses TRBV6-6 and TRBJ1-1; D is uncertain. Specimen: blood. This receptor was identified in a person aged 18 to 75 in good health. In DNA, the CDR3 is TGTGCCAGCAGTTACGAGAGGAACACTGAAGCTTTCTTT. The encoded protein is CASSYERNTEAFF.